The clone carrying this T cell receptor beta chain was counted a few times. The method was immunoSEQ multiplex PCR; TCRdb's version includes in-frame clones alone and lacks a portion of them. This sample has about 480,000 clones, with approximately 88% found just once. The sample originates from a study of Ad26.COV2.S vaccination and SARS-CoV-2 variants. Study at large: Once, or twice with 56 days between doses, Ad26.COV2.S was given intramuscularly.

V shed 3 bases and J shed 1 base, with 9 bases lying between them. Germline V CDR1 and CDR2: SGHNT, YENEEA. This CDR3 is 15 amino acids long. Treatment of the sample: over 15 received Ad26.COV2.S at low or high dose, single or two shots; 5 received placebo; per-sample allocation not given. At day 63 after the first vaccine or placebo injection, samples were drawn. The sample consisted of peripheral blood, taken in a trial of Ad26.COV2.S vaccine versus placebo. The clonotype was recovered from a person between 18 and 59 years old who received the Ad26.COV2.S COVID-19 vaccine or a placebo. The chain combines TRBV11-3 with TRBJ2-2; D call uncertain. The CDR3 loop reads CASSFGPENTGELFF. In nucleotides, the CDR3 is TGTGCCAGCAGCTTTGGTCCGGAGAACACCGGGGAGCTGTTTTTT.